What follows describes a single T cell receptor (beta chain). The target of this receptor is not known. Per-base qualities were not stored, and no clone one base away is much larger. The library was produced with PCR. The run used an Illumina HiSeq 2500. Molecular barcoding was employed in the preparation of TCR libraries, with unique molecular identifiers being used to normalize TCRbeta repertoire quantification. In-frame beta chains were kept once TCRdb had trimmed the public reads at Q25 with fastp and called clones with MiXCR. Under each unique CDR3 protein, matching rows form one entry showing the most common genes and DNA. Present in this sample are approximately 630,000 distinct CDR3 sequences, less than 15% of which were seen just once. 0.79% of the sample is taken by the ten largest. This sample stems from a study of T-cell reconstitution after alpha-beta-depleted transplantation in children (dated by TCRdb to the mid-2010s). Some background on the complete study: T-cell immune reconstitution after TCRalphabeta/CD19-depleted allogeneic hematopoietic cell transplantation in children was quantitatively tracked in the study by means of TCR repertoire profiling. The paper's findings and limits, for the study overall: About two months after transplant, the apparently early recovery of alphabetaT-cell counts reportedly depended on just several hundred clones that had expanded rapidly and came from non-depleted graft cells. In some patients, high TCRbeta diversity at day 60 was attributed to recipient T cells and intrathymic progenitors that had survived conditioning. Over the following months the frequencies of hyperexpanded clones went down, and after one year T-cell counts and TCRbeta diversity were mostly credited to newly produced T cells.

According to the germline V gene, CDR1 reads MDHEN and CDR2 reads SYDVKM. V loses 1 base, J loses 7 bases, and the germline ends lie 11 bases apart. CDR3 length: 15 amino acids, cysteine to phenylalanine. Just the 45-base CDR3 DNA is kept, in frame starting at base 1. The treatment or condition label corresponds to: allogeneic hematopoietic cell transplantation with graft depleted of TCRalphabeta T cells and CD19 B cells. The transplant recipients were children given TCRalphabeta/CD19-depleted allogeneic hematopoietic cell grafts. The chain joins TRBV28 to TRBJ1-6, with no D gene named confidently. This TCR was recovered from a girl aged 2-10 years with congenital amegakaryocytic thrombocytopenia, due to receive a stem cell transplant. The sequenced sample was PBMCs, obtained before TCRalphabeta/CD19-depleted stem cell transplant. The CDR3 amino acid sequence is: CASSLYARINSPLHF. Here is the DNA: TGTGCCAGCAGTTTATACGCCAGAATCAATTCACCCCTCCACTTT.